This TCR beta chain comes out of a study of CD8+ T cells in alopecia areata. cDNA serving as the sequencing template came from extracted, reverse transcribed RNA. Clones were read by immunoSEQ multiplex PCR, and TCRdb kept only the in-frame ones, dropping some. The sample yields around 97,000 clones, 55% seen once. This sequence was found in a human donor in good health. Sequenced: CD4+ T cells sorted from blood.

The CDR3 sequence: CSVGFLGGEQFF. Here the CDR3 DNA reads TGCAGCGTTGGTTTCCTGGGCGGTGAGCAGTTCTTC. The chain joins TRBV29-1 to TRBJ2-1; no clear D gene. The V gene's germline CDR1 is SQVTM and CDR2 ANQGSEA. Trimming removed 4 bases at V and 9 bases at J, with 13 bases between. The CDR3 is made up of 12 amino acids.